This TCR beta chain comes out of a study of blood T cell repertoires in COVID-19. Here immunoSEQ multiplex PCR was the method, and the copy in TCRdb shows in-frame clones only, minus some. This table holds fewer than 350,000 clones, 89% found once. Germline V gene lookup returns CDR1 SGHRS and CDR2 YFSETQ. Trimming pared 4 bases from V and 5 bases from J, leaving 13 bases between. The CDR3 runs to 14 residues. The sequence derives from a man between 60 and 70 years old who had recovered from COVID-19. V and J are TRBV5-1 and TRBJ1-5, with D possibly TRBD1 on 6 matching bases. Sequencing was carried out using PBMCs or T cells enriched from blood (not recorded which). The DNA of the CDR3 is TGCGCCAGCAGCACTTCAGGGGTTGATCAGCCCCAGCATTTT. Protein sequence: CASSTSGVDQPQHF. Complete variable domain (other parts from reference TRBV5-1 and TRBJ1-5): KAGVTQTPRYLIKTRGQQVTLSCSPISGHRSVSWYQQTPGQGLQFLFEYFSETQRNKGNFPGRFSGRQFSNSRSEMNVSTLELGDSALYLCASSTSGVDQPQHFGDGTRLSIL.